Below, 24 T cell receptor beta chains from the same sample are listed, as sequenced in a study of blood T cell repertoires in COVID-19. Sequenced by immunoSEQ multiplex PCR; TCRdb stores in-frame clones only, minus some. The data show 200,000 to 250,000 clones, around 90% seen once. The material sequenced was peripheral blood. These receptors all come from a man younger than 35 with active or convalescent COVID-19.

The chain recombines TRBV27 with TRBJ1-2; TRBD1 matches 7 bases. Per the germline V gene, CDR1 is MNHEY and CDR2 is SMNVEV (reference sequence). The CDR3 has 14 amino acids. The V gene end was trimmed by 5 bases and the J gene end by 4 bases; junction bases not matched to a gene: 7. CDR3 DNA: TGTGCCAGCAGTCCCACAGGGGACCCCTATGGCTACACCTTC. Its protein is CASSPTGDPYGYTF.

V gene TRBV5-4 combines with J gene TRBJ2-1, with TRBD1 identical over 10 bases. Germline assignment: CDR1 SGHNT and CDR2 YYREEE (reference sequence). V lost 1 base, J lost 7 bases, and 8 bases stayed unmatched. The CDR3 sequence is 16 residues long. The CDR3 DNA reads as TGTGCCAGCAGCTTGAGCGGACAGGGGGTAACTAATGAGCAGTTCTTC. Translation: CASSLSGQGVTNEQFF.

Comment on this clone: This same CDR3 is encoded by further DNA sequences in the sample. The DNA of the CDR3 is TGTGCCAGCTCACCACCGGGACAGGGCTACAATGAGCAGTTCTTC. Translating gives CASSPPGQGYNEQFF. The chain employs TRBV18 and TRBJ2-1; 9 bases map to TRBD1. Germline-derived CDR1 and CDR2 are KGHSH and LQKENI. This CDR3 is 15 amino acids long. The V gene end was trimmed by 0 bases and the J gene end by 3 bases; junction bases not matched to a gene: 0. The variable domain in full, with the rest retrieved from reference TRBV18 and TRBJ2-1, is NAGVMQNPRHLVRRRGQEARLRCSPMKGHSHVYWYRQLPEEGLKFMVYLQKENIIDESGMPKERFSAEFPKEGPSILRIQQVVRGDSAAYFCASSPPGQGYNEQFFGPGTRLTVL.

This clone was found once. The V and J genes are TRBV19 and TRBJ2-1, with 14 bases aligning to TRBD2. Per germline, CDR1 LNHDA and CDR2 SQIVND (reference sequence). J gave up 7 bases and V 6 bases, and 5 bases lay outside the gene matches. The CDR3 runs 15 residues. The CDR3, as DNA: TGTGCCAGTAGAAAGGGACTAGCGGGGGTGAATGAGCAGTTCTTC. Translated: CASRKGLAGVNEQFF.

This chain joins TRBV18 and TRBJ2-3; D is unresolved. Trimming stripped 5 bases from V and 7 bases from J, with 7 bases between. The CDR3 is made up of 11 amino acids. From germline, CDR1 is KGHSH and CDR2 LQKENI. In DNA form, the CDR3 reads TGTGCCAGCTCAAACCACAATACGCAGTATTTT. Amino acids: CASSNHNTQYF.

The CDR3 sequence: CASSRMGASGSNSPLHF. CDR3 DNA: TGTGCCAGCAGCCGCATGGGGGCATCGGGATCAAATTCACCCCTCCACTTT. The J gene is TRBJ1-6, the V gene TRBV9, with D possibly being TRBD1 (6 bases). CDR1 and CDR2 from the germline V gene are SGDLS and YYNGEE. Trimming cost V 4 bases and J 7 bases, with 21 bases left between them. The length of the CDR3 is 17 residues.

J is TRBJ2-7 and V is TRBV19; 7 positions match TRBD2. Germline V gives CDR1 LNHDA, CDR2 SQIVND (reference sequence). With 8 bases clipped from V and 2 bases from J, the junction kept 3 bases outside the gene matches. This CDR3 is 12 amino acids long. CDR3 in DNA: TGTGCCAGTTCGGGGGGAGCCTACGAGCAGTACTTC. This encodes CASSGGAYEQYF.

The chain employs TRBV10-3 and TRBJ2-7, with 7 bases that match TRBD1. The J segment lost 3 bases and the V segment lost 0 bases, leaving 8 bases of the junction unmatched. Looked up from germline, CDR1 is ENHRY and CDR2 is SYGVKD. This CDR3 contains 16 residues. The DNA of the CDR3 is TGTGCCATCAGTGAGTCGAAAGGGGGCTTCTTCTACGAGCAGTACTTC. Translation: CAISESKGGFFYEQYF.

The chain is built from TRBV28 and TRBJ2-6; D possibly corresponds to TRBD1 (6 bases). This CDR3 has 19 residues. Trimming took off 5 bases at V and 0 bases at J, with 20 bases between the two ends. Germline V CDR1 and CDR2: MDHEN, SYDVKM. For the CDR3, the DNA is TGTGCCAGCAGTCCCTCCCTACAGGGCCCCTTCTCTGGGGCCAACGTCCTGACTTTC. Protein sequence: CASSPSLQGPFSGANVLTF. The variable domain in full, completed from reference TRBV28 and TRBJ2-6, reads DVKVTQSSRYLVKRTGEKVFLECVQDMDHENMFWYRQDPGLGLRLIYFSYDVKMKEKGDIPEGYSVSREKKERFSLILESASTNQTSMYLCASSPSLQGPFSGANVLTFGAGSRLTVL.

This clone showed up just a few times. This chain links TRBV29-1 with TRBJ2-7; 7 bases are a match to TRBD2. Trimming removed 5 bases from V and 3 bases from J; junction bases left unmatched: 7. Germline lookup yields CDR1 SQVTM and CDR2 ANQGSEA. The CDR3 length is 13 residues. The CDR3 protein is CSVRRSGDYEQYF. The DNA of the CDR3 is TGCAGCGTTCGACGAAGCGGGGACTACGAGCAGTACTTC.

This sequence joins TRBV7-2 and TRBJ1-1; D remains unclear. Germline assignment: CDR1 SGHTA and CDR2 FQGNSA. Deletions cut 5 bases from V and 8 bases from J, with 12 bases between. CDR3 length: 12 residues. This CDR3 reads CASSPRYEEAFF. CDR3 sequence (DNA): TGTGCCAGCAGCCCCCGCTACGAGGAAGCTTTCTTT.

This clone was counted a single time. The rearrangement joins TRBV15 to TRBJ2-7; D remains ambiguous. The V and J ends lost 0 bases and 6 bases respectively, with 9 bases between them. The CDR3 loop spans 13 amino acids. The germline gives CDR1 LNHNV, CDR2 YYDKDF (reference sequence). CDR3 DNA sequence: TGTGCCACCAGCAGAGATCGGGTTGGCGAGCAGTACTTC. It codes for CATSRDRVGEQYF.

This clone has just one count. V usage is TRBV19 and J usage is TRBJ1-2; D ambiguous. V lost 3 bases, J lost 4 bases, and 3 bases lay in between. This CDR3 is built from 11 residues. The germline CDR1 and CDR2 sequences are LNHDA and SQIVND (reference sequence). The CDR3 DNA reads TGTGCCAGTAGTATCCTCTATGGCTACACCTTC. The encoded protein is CASSILYGYTF.

The V gene is TRBV5-4, the J gene TRBJ2-1; D is ambiguous. The V gene lost 0 bases and the J gene lost 6 bases, with 7 bases spanning the gap. Germline V lookup: CDR1 SGHNT, CDR2 YYREEE (reference sequence). The CDR3 extends over 13 amino acids. The CDR3 spells CASSLAVVNEQFF. As DNA, the CDR3 is TGTGCCAGCAGCTTGGCGGTAGTCAATGAGCAGTTCTTC.

This clone was counted only a few times. The rearrangement uses TRBV2 and TRBJ1-2; D is unclear. Germline V gene data show CDR1 as SNHLY and CDR2 as FYNNEI. The length of the CDR3 is 14 residues. V was pared by 3 bases and J by 4 bases, with 12 bases between. CDR3 sequence reads: CASSETLAIYGYTF. Written as DNA, the CDR3 is TGTGCCAGCAGTGAGACTCTCGCAATCTATGGCTACACCTTC.

The J gene is TRBJ2-3, the V gene TRBV29-1; a weak D match, TRBD2 (5 bases). The CDR3 consists of 14 residues. The germline V gene has CDR1 SQVTM and CDR2 ANQGSEA. V lost 3 bases and J lost 0, with 10 bases in between. The CDR3 coding sequence is TGCAGCGTTGATAACGGGGTTAGCACAGATACGCAGTATTTT. Protein: CSVDNGVSTDTQYF.

The chain recombines TRBV7-8 with TRBJ2-1; D is possibly TRBD2 (6 bases). This CDR3 contains 18 residues. Germline V gene data show CDR1 as SGHVS and CDR2 as FQNEAQ. V was shortened by 0 bases and J by 4 bases, with 19 bases between the two germline ends. CDR3 residues: CASSLADPSADSYNEQFF. CDR3 sequence (DNA): TGTGCCAGCAGCTTAGCAGATCCTAGCGCGGACTCGTACAATGAGCAGTTCTTC.

The chain employs TRBV15 and TRBJ2-7; D possibly corresponds to TRBD2 (5 bases). Germline values: CDR1 LNHNV, CDR2 YYDKDF (reference sequence). Between the trimmed V and J ends, which lost 6 bases and 2 bases, there was a span of 8 bases. The CDR3 covers 12 residues. The DNA for the CDR3 is TGTGCCACCAGGGACTCCGCCTACGAGCAGTACTTC. Its protein product is CATRDSAYEQYF.

Comments on this clone: Other DNA sequences in the sample encode the same CDR3. The CDR3 spells CASSLAVSYGYTF. CDR3 nucleotide sequence: TGTGCCAGCAGTTTGGCCGTTTCCTATGGCTACACCTTC. The gene calls are TRBV12-3 or TRBV12-4 and TRBJ1-2; D gene ambiguous. This CDR3 has 13 amino acids. Trimming pared 3 bases from V and 4 bases from J, leaving 9 bases between.

CDR3 residues: CASSLNAGVGEKLFF. DNA for the CDR3: TGTGCCAGCAGCTTGAACGCAGGGGTGGGCGAAAAACTGTTTTTT. The gene calls are TRBV5-6 and TRBJ1-4; tentatively, D is TRBD1 (6 bases). Germline V gene sequence: CDR1 SGHDT, CDR2 YYEEEE. CDR3 length equals 15 residues. V shed 1 base and J shed 8 bases, with 15 bases lying between them.

The V call is TRBV27, the J call TRBJ2-7; no definite D call. CDR1 MNHEY and CDR2 SMNVEV come from the germline V gene (reference sequence). The CDR3 sequence is 15 residues long. V was shortened by 6 bases and J by 5 bases, with 20 bases between the two germline ends. Here the CDR3 DNA reads TGTGCCAGCAGCTACCTCCGAGACACCCCCGACGAGCAGTACTTC. Its protein is CASSYLRDTPDEQYF.

The chain links TRBV11-2 to TRBJ1-2; D perhaps matches TRBD1 (6 bases). Germline values: CDR1 SGHAT, CDR2 FQNNGV. The CDR3 is made up of 14 amino acids. Trimming left V 5 bases short and J 4 bases short, with 14 bases between. The CDR3 protein is CASSAAQGTYGYTF. The CDR3 nucleotides are TGTGCCAGCAGCGCCGCACAGGGAACCTATGGCTACACCTTC. The full variable domain, with the rest looked up from reference TRBV11-2 and TRBJ1-2, is EAGVAQSPRYKIIEKRQSVAFWCNPISGHATLYWYQQILGQGPKLLIQFQNNGVVDDSQLPKDRFSAERLKGVDSTLKIQPAKLEDSAVYLCASSAAQGTYGYTFGSGTRLTVV.

The chain recombines TRBV19 with TRBJ1-2, with D perhaps TRBD1 (6 bases). V gave up 6 bases and J gave up 1 base, with 18 bases separating them. CDR3 length: 16 amino acids. CDR1 and CDR2 (germline): LNHDA, SQIVND (reference sequence). CDR3 sequence (DNA): TGTGCCAGTAGCCTTGTAGGACAGCCTCTTAACTATGGCTACACCTTC. This codes for CASSLVGQPLNYGYTF. The whole variable domain, remainder taken from reference TRBV19 and TRBJ1-2, is DGGITQSPKYLFRKEGQNVTLSCEQNLNHDAMYWYRQDPGQGLRLIYYSQIVNDFQKGDIAEGYSVSREKKESFPLTVTSAQKNPTAFYLCASSLVGQPLNYGYTFGSGTRLTVV.

This chain links TRBV28 with TRBJ1-1; D perhaps matches TRBD1 (6 bases). Trimming took 3 bases from V and 1 from J, leaving 12 bases between them. The CDR3 consists of 15 residues. Germline V gene sequence: CDR1 MDHEN, CDR2 SYDVKM. The CDR3, as DNA: TGTGCCAGCAGTTTGAGGCTGGGGGCGAACACTGAAGCTTTCTTT. Residues: CASSLRLGANTEAFF.